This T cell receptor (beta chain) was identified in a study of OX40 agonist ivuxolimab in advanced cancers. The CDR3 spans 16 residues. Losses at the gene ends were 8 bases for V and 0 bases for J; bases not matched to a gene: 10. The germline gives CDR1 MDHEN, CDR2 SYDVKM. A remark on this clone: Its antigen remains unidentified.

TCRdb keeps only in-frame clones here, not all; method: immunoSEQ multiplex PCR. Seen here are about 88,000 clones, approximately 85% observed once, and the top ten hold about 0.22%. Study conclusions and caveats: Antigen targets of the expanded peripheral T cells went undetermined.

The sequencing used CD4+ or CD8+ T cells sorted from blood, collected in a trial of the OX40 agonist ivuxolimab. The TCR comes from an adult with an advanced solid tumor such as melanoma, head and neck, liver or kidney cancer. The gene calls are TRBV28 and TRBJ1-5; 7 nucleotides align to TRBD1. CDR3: CASSSDRSLSNQPQHF. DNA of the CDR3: TGTGCCAGCTCTTCGGACAGGTCCCTTAGCAATCAGCCCCAGCATTTT.